A selection of T cell receptor beta chains follows, all from one sample in a study of blood T cells in healthy people across ages. MiXCR, applied by TCRdb to the 5' RACE reads, yields one record per CDR3 protein. Of some 930,000 distinct CDR3 sequences listed, 25% to 30% were seen once; the top ten hold around 9.6%. These same data were also listed under a study on T cells of mothers and their children.

Sample: blood. These receptors were collected from a woman aged 40-49 years in good health. Both conserved end residues are part of each CDR3. A D gene is named only where the DNA matches it firmly. Only part of the rows carry a size: once, few, many, or a class if the clone is expanded.

V	D	size	J	CDR3	DNA
TRBV7-8	.	many	TRBJ1-2	CASSLGLDSGYTF	TGTGCCAGCAGCTTGGGGCTGGACAGTGGCTACACCTTC
TRBV6-5	.	many	TRBJ2-7	CASSYLQDFYEQYF	TGTGCCAGCAGTTACTTACAGGATTTCTACGAGCAGTACTTC
TRBV24-1	.	few	TRBJ2-3	CATSDLQGRHTDTQYF	TGTGCCACCAGTGATTTGCAAGGGCGTCACACAGATACGCAGTATTTT
TRBV20-1	.	.	TRBJ1-2	CSARGSYGHTF	TGCAGTGCTAGGGGAAGCTATGGCCACACCTTC
TRBV5-1	.	.	TRBJ1-1	CASSLLPNLQGGGEAFF	TGCGCCAGCAGCTTGCTTCCTAATCTACAGGGAGGAGGTGAAGCTTTCTTT
TRBV3-1	.	few	TRBJ1-1	CASSQDPRAGAEAFF	TGTGCCAGCAGCCAAGATCCGAGGGCGGGGGCTGAAGCTTTCTTT
TRBV10-1	TRBD1	.	TRBJ2-1	CASSDYGTGYNEQFF	TGCGCCAGCAGTGATTACGGGACAGGGTACAATGAGCAGTTCTTC
TRBV7-2	.	once	TRBJ2-5	CASSLERKTQYF	TGTGCCAGCAGCCTCGAAAGGAAGACCCAGTACTTC
TRBV18	.	.	TRBJ2-7	CASSPGGTPREEQYF	TGTGCCAGCTCACCCGGAGGGACTCCTCGAGAGGAGCAGTACTTC
TRBV9	.	.	TRBJ2-7	CASSVSWGWYEQYF	TGTGCCAGCAGCGTGTCATGGGGTTGGTACGAGCAGTACTTC
TRBV5-1	.	.	TRBJ2-5	CASSLVEAGSGQYF	TGCGCCAGCAGCTTGGTAGAGGCGGGTTCCGGGCAGTACTTC
TRBV28	.	few	TRBJ2-7	CASTLGQVRGFGYEQYF	TGTGCCAGCACCCTGGGGCAGGTGAGGGGATTTGGCTACGAGCAGTACTTC
TRBV4-2	TRBD1	.	TRBJ2-7	CASSQDSGTGGNEQYF	TGTGCCAGCAGCCAAGATAGCGGGACAGGGGGCAACGAGCAGTACTTC
TRBV12-3/TRBV12-4	TRBD1	few	TRBJ1-5	CASRSGTGGSNQPQHF	TGTGCCAGCAGATCCGGGACAGGGGGGAGCAATCAGCCCCAGCATTTT
TRBV29-1	.	many	TRBJ2-5	CSASIRRGETQYF	TGCAGCGCTTCCATACGGCGGGGAGAGACCCAGTACTTC
TRBV12-3/TRBV12-4	TRBD1	.	TRBJ1-1	CASSTDRENTEAFF	TGTGCCAGCAGCACCGACAGGGAGAACACTGAAGCTTTCTTT
TRBV2	TRBD1	few	TRBJ1-5	CASSQMTGGSQPQHF	TGTGCCAGCAGTCAAATGACAGGGGGCAGTCAGCCCCAGCATTTT
TRBV12-3/TRBV12-4	.	.	TRBJ2-5	CASSFRHGETQYF	TGTGCCAGCAGTTTTAGACATGGGGAGACCCAGTACTTC
TRBV6-6	TRBD1	many	TRBJ1-5	CASGQGRDQPQHF	TGTGCCAGCGGACAGGGTCGTGATCAGCCCCAGCATTTT
TRBV5-1	.	few	TRBJ1-1	CASSLAGGRNTEAFF	TGCGCCAGCAGCTTGGCCGGGGGGCGGAACACTGAAGCTTTCTTT
TRBV28	.	.	TRBJ1-1	CASSPGQGVRGTEAFF	TGTGCCAGCAGCCCGGGACAAGGGGTAAGAGGCACTGAAGCTTTCTTT
TRBV9	.	many	TRBJ2-7	CASSAHPTGGEPTYEQYF	TGTGCCAGCAGTGCCCACCCGACCGGAGGGGAACCCACCTACGAGCAGTACTTC
TRBV20-1	TRBD2	many	TRBJ2-1	CSAPSGGGSSYNEQFF	TGCAGTGCCCCAAGCGGGGGGGGAAGCTCCTACAATGAGCAGTTCTTC
TRBV7-2	.	.	TRBJ2-7	CASSSQAREQYF	TGTGCCAGCAGCTCTCAGGCACGGGAGCAGTACTTC
TRBV9	.	many	TRBJ2-7	CASSPPRSSGEQYF	TGTGCCAGCAGCCCCCCCCGAAGTTCAGGTGAGCAGTACTTC
TRBV12-3/TRBV12-4	TRBD2	few	TRBJ2-3	CASSLVALAGVTDTQYF	TGTGCCAGCAGTTTGGTGGCGCTAGCGGGGGTCACAGATACGCAGTATTTT
TRBV7-2	TRBD1	.	TRBJ1-1	CASSWKTGSDEAFF	TGTGCCAGCAGCTGGAAGACAGGGTCTGATGAAGCTTTCTTT
TRBV2	.	.	TRBJ2-7	CASSDTDTEQYF	TGTGCCAGCAGTGACACAGATACCGAGCAGTACTTC
TRBV3-1	.	.	TRBJ2-5	CASSQGFGGGASETQYF	TGTGCCAGCAGCCAAGGCTTCGGTGGGGGGGCATCAGAGACCCAGTACTTC
TRBV7-9	TRBD1	few	TRBJ1-6	CASSLRDRASPLHF	TGTGCCAGCAGCCTCCGGGACAGGGCTTCACCCCTCCACTTT
TRBV10-3	.	many	TRBJ2-7	CAISGKDGIEQYF	TGTGCCATCAGTGGAAAGGACGGAATCGAGCAGTACTTC
TRBV12-3/TRBV12-4	TRBD1	few	TRBJ2-3	CASTHGTGVLDTQYF	TGTGCCAGCACCCACGGGACAGGGGTTTTAGATACGCAGTATTTT
TRBV7-9	.	.	TRBJ2-7	CASSCDNRVGEQYF	TGTGCCAGCAGCTGCGATAACAGGGTGGGGGAGCAGTACTTC
TRBV4-1	TRBD2	.	TRBJ2-1	CASSQALAGGPSYNEQFF	TGCGCCAGCAGCCAAGCACTAGCGGGGGGCCCCTCCTACAATGAGCAGTTCTTC
TRBV5-1	TRBD2	.	TRBJ2-5	CATHSGTSEETQYF	TGCGCCACCCACTCCGGGACTAGCGAAGAGACCCAGTACTTC
TRBV7-9	.	.	TRBJ2-5	CASNLLTADETRYF	TGTGCCAGCAACCTCCTGACAGCAGACGAGACCCGGTACTTC
TRBV10-3	.	.	TRBJ1-2	CAISEGQPSDEQFFGTANYGYTF	.
TRBV12-3/TRBV12-4	.	many	TRBJ2-3	CASSLARGSSDTQYF	TGTGCCAGCAGTTTAGCGCGGGGTAGTAGTGATACGCAGTATTTT
TRBV6-5	.	many	TRBJ2-7	CASSYGSGGPYEQYF	TGTGCCAGCAGTTACGGTTCCGGGGGGCCCTACGAGCAGTACTTC
TRBV3-1	.	.	TRBJ2-7	CASSQGKAGAYSYEQYF	TGTGCCAGCAGCCAAGGAAAGGCGGGGGCCTACTCCTACGAGCAGTACTTC
TRBV2	.	.	TRBJ1-5	CASSEAGINQPQHF	TGTGCCAGCAGTGAGGCAGGGATTAATCAGCCCCAGCATTTT
TRBV5-1	.	.	TRBJ2-4	CASSLDPGLTKNIQYF	TGCGCCAGCAGCTTGGATCCGGGGTTAACCAAAAACATTCAGTACTTC
TRBV6-2/TRBV6-3	.	many	TRBJ2-5	CASSHGRSGYF	TGTGCCAGCAGCCACGGACGGAGTGGGTACTTC
TRBV12-3/TRBV12-4	.	many	TRBJ2-5	CASSLGLFRQPGEETQYF	TGTGCCAGCAGTTTGGGCTTATTTCGGCAGCCGGGCGAGGAGACCCAGTACTTC
TRBV12-3/TRBV12-4	TRBD1	.	TRBJ2-7	CASSLVILAGQGTYEQYF	TGTGCCAGCAGCCTCGTGATTTTGGCGGGACAGGGCACCTACGAGCAGTACTTC
TRBV12-3/TRBV12-4	TRBD1	.	TRBJ1-4	CASSSNTGGWTNEKLFF	TGTGCCAGCAGTTCGAATACAGGGGGCTGGACTAATGAAAAACTGTTTTTT
TRBV29-1	.	many	TRBJ2-5	CSAAEVETQYF	TGCAGCGCCGCAGAGGTAGAGACCCAGTACTTC
TRBV18	.	.	TRBJ1-4	CASSPRQSATNEKLFF	TGTGCCAGCTCACCACGACAGTCGGCAACTAATGAAAAACTGTTTTTT
TRBV28	TRBD1	.	TRBJ1-2	CASSTNPGQGHGYTF	TGTGCCAGCAGTACAAACCCGGGACAGGGGCACGGCTACACCTTC
TRBV7-2	.	.	TRBJ1-2	CASSLDSTGTVDYGYTF	TGTGCCAGCAGCTTAGATAGTACCGGGACGGTAGACTATGGCTACACCTTC
TRBV5-1	TRBD1	few	TRBJ2-3	CASSPGTGVGTDTQYF	TGCGCCAGCAGCCCCGGGACAGGGGTAGGCACAGATACGCAGTATTTT
TRBV12-3/TRBV12-4	.	.	TRBJ1-5	CASSLRQHSNQPQHF	TGTGCCAGCAGTCTCAGACAGCATAGCAATCAGCCCCAGCATTTT
TRBV10-3	.	.	TRBJ1-1	CAISEPGNTEAFF	TGTGCCATCAGTGAGCCGGGGAACACTGAAGCTTTCTTT